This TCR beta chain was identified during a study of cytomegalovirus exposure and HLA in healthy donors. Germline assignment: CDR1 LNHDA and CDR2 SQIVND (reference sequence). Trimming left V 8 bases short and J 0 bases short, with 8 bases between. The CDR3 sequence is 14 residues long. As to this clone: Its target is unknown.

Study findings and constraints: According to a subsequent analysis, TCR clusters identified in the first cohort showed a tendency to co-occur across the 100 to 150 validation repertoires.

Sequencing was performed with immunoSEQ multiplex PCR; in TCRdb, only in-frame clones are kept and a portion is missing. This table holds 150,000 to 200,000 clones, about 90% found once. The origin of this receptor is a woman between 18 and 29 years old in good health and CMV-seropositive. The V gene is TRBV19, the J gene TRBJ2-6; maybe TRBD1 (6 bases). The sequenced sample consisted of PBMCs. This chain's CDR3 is CASEDSSGANVLTF. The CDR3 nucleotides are TGTGCCAGTGAGGACAGCTCTGGGGCCAACGTCCTGACTTTC. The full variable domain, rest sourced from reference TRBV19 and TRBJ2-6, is DGGITQSPKYLFRKEGQNVTLSCEQNLNHDAMYWYRQDPGQGLRLIYYSQIVNDFQKGDIAEGYSVSREKKESFPLTVTSAQKNPTAFYLCASEDSSGANVLTFGAGSRLTVL.